What follows are 32 T cell receptor beta chains derived from one specimen sequenced in a study of OX40 agonist ivuxolimab in advanced cancers. The assay was immunoSEQ multiplex PCR, and TCRdb's table has in-frame clones only and misses some. The sample contains 70,000 to 90,000 clones, about 89% of which appear only once. The starting material was CD4+ or CD8+ T cells sorted from blood, obtained in a trial of the OX40 agonist ivuxolimab. The source is an adult with an advanced solid tumor such as melanoma, head and neck, liver or kidney cancer.

This rearrangement joins TRBV10-3 to TRBJ1-1; D is perhaps TRBD1 (5 bases). The CDR3 length is 15 residues. The V and J ends lost 3 bases and 1 base respectively, with 12 bases between them. CDR1 is ENHRY, CDR2 SYGVKD, per germline. The CDR3 here is CAISDLGRENTEAFF. In DNA, the CDR3 is TGTGCCATCAGTGACTTGGGACGGGAGAACACTGAAGCTTTCTTT.

The gene calls are TRBV6-5 and TRBJ1-1; D gene uncertain. There are 11 residues in the CDR3. Germline V lookup: CDR1 MNHEY, CDR2 SVGAGI. V was clipped by 7 bases and J by 2 bases, with 5 bases between them. The CDR3 here is CASNTNTEAFF. For the CDR3, the DNA is TGTGCCAGCAACACTAACACTGAAGCTTTCTTT.

V is TRBV6-5 and J is TRBJ1-1; 7 bases match TRBD1. CDR1 and CDR2 from the germline V gene are MNHEY and SVGAGI. CDR3 length: 14 amino acids. The V and J ends lost 5 bases and 1 base, in that order; junction bases with no gene match: 4. Written as DNA, the CDR3 is TGTGCCAGCAGTCGGACAGGACCGAACACTGAAGCTTTCTTT. It encodes CASSRTGPNTEAFF.

The chain is built from TRBV6-5 and TRBJ1-1, with 8 bases that match TRBD1. The CDR3 spans 13 residues. Germline-derived CDR1 and CDR2 are MNHEY and SVGAGI. Germline trimming cut 7 bases from V and 0 bases from J; bases unmatched to any gene: 1. CDR3 sequence reads: CASTTGVNTEAFF. Here the CDR3 DNA reads TGTGCCAGCACGACAGGGGTGAACACTGAAGCTTTCTTT.

The V gene is TRBV5-1, the J gene TRBJ1-2; D remains unclear. This CDR3 contains 15 residues. V gave up 1 base and J gave up 4 bases, with 14 bases separating them. Germline V gives CDR1 SGHRS, CDR2 YFSETQ. CDR3 protein: CASSLSGRSSYGYTF. The DNA for the CDR3 is TGCGCCAGCAGCTTGTCGGGCAGGTCTAGCTATGGCTACACCTTC. Complete variable domain (other parts from reference TRBV5-1 and TRBJ1-2): KAGVTQTPRYLIKTRGQQVTLSCSPISGHRSVSWYQQTPGQGLQFLFEYFSETQRNKGNFPGRFSGRQFSNSRSEMNVSTLELGDSALYLCASSLSGRSSYGYTFGSGTRLTVV.

This chain links TRBV15 with TRBJ2-7; no reliable D call. V dropped 8 bases and J dropped 0 bases, with 14 bases sitting between them. This CDR3 contains 14 residues. The germline V gene encodes CDR1 LNHNV and CDR2 YYDKDF (reference sequence). This chain's CDR3 is CATAEPPSSYEQYF. In nucleotides, the CDR3 is TGTGCCACCGCCGAACCTCCGAGCTCCTACGAGCAGTACTTC.

This sequence joins TRBV9 and TRBJ2-2; a possible D gene is TRBD1 (6 bases). The V end was cut by 2 bases, the J end by 3 bases, with 17 bases between. From germline, CDR1 is SGDLS and CDR2 YYNGEE. The CDR3 sequence is 17 residues long. This CDR3 reads CASSVKRGIGDTGELFF. The DNA for the CDR3 is TGTGCCAGCAGCGTTAAAAGGGGGATTGGAGACACCGGGGAGCTGTTTTTT.

CDR3 in DNA: TGTGCCAGCAACGTCCCTGGAGGTGGCTACACCTTC. This gives the protein CASNVPGGGYTF. J is TRBJ1-2 and V is TRBV9, with no clear D. This CDR3 spans 12 amino acids. Germline V CDR1 and CDR2: SGDLS, YYNGEE. V lost 6 bases, J lost 7 bases, and 13 bases lay in between.

The V and J genes are TRBV10-3 and TRBJ2-7; 9 bases fit TRBD1. Germline CDR1 reads ENHRY; CDR2 reads SYGVKD. V shed 4 bases, J shed 2 bases, and the junction held 3 bases outside the gene matches. The CDR3 spans 14 residues. The CDR3 DNA reads as TGTGCCATCAGTGCCGGGACAGGGACCTACGAGCAGTACTTC. It specifies CAISAGTGTYEQYF.

The rearrangement joins TRBV4-2 to TRBJ2-7; no definite D call. CDR1 and CDR2 from the germline V gene are LGHNA and YNFKEQ. The CDR3 runs 13 residues. Trimming shortened V by 2 bases and J by 0 bases, and 5 bases separated the two germline ends. CDR3: CASSQPHSYEQYF. The CDR3 bases are TGTGCCAGCAGCCAACCCCACTCCTACGAGCAGTACTTC.

This clone has a single count. V usage is TRBV28 and J usage is TRBJ1-5; D uncertain. Trimming took off 1 base at V and 0 bases at J, with 10 bases between the two ends. This CDR3 comprises 16 residues. Germline lookup yields CDR1 MDHEN and CDR2 SYDVKM. The CDR3: CASSLSAGSSNQPQHF. CDR3 DNA sequence: TGTGCCAGCAGTTTATCGGCGGGGTCTAGCAATCAGCCCCAGCATTTT.

V usage is TRBV5-8 and J usage is TRBJ2-3; TRBD2 agrees at 12 bases. The V and J ends lost 5 bases and 1 base, in that order; junction bases with no gene match: 8. The CDR3 consists of 17 residues. The germline V gene encodes CDR1 SGHTS and CDR2 YDEGEE. DNA of the CDR3: TGTGCCAGCAGTTACGGGACTAGCGGGCTTCGCACAGATACGCAGTATTTT. Its protein is CASSYGTSGLRTDTQYF. Full variable domain (remainder filled in from reference TRBV5-8 and TRBJ2-3): EAGVTQSPTHLIKTRGQQATLRCSPISGHTSVYWYQQALGLGLQFLLWYDEGEERNRGNFPPRFSGRQFPNYSSELNVNALELEDSALYLCASSYGTSGLRTDTQYFGPGTRLTVL.

The V and J genes are TRBV15 and TRBJ2-3; TRBD2 aligns across 8 bases. The CDR3 has 18 residues. The germline gives CDR1 LNHNV, CDR2 YYDKDF (reference sequence). V trimming: 1 base; J trimming: 4 bases; junction bases outside the gene matches: 13. The CDR3 bases are TGTGCCACCAGCAGAGGGAGCTATAGCGGGGTCGCCCCAGATACGCAGTATTTT. This translates into CATSRGSYSGVAPDTQYF.

The CDR3 nucleotides read TGCGCCAGCAGCCAAGGACAGGGGGAGCGAAACACCATATATTTT. This gives the protein CASSQGQGERNTIYF. This chain links TRBV4-3 with TRBJ1-3, with 9 bases fitting TRBD1. The CDR3 length is 15 residues. With 1 base clipped from V and 5 bases from J, the junction kept 3 bases outside the gene matches. CDR1 is LGHNA and CDR2 is YSLEER in the germline V gene.

A single count supports this clone. This chain uses TRBV30 with TRBJ1-1; D remains unclear. Germline CDR1 GTSNPN, CDR2 SVGIG (reference sequence). Trimming shortened V by 3 bases and J by 1 base, and 9 bases separated the two germline ends. The CDR3 loop spans 13 amino acids. CDR3 DNA sequence: TGTGCCTGGAGCCTTGTCCCGAACACTGAAGCTTTCTTT. It is translated as CAWSLVPNTEAFF.

The chain carries TRBV4-2 and TRBJ2-1; perhaps TRBD2 as D (6 bases). The CDR3 sequence is 16 residues long. The germline gives CDR1 LGHNA, CDR2 YNFKEQ. The V end lost 0 bases, the J end lost 5 bases, and 14 bases lay between the germline ends. The CDR3 region is CASSQEIGTVHNEQFF. The CDR3 DNA follows: TGTGCCAGCAGCCAAGAGATTGGGACTGTTCACAATGAGCAGTTCTTC.

The V gene is TRBV7-2, the J gene TRBJ1-3; no reliable D call. This CDR3 comprises 14 residues. Germline CDR1 reads SGHTA; CDR2 reads FQGNSA. Deletions cut 2 bases from V and 4 bases from J, with 9 bases between. CDR3 loop: CASSLIGLGNTIYF. CDR3 DNA sequence: TGTGCCAGCAGCTTAATAGGGTTGGGAAACACCATATATTTT.

The CDR3 DNA follows: TGTGCCAGCAACCGACAGGGGGTCGGTGGGACCCAGTACTTC. Translation gives CASNRQGVGGTQYF. The chain has TRBV9 and TRBJ2-5; TRBD1 agrees at 9 bases. The V segment lost 6 bases and the J segment 7 bases; nucleotides outside the gene matches: 10. CDR1 is SGDLS and CDR2 is YYNGEE in the germline V gene. This CDR3 is 14 amino acids long.

This clone has a single count. Its ends do not fully match the called genes, so a read error is possible. The chain is built from TRBV7-7 and TRBJ2-2; TRBD1 aligns across 10 bases. The CDR3 totals 15 residues. Germline V CDR1 and CDR2: SSHAT, FNYEAQ (reference sequence). CDR3 DNA: TGTGCTAGCAGTTATTCGACAGGGGGCTCCGGGGAGCTGTTTTTT. Amino acid sequence: CASSYSTGGSGELFF.

The CDR3 DNA reads TGTGCCTGGAGTGTAGGTCGGACAGGGGCGAATGGCTACACCTTC. Translated: CAWSVGRTGANGYTF. The V call is TRBV30, the J call TRBJ1-2; 9 nucleotides agree with TRBD1. The CDR3 runs 15 residues. J was trimmed by 6 bases and V by 0 bases; bases with no gene match: 8. Germline loops: CDR1 GTSNPN, CDR2 SVGIG (reference sequence). Together with reference TRBV30 and TRBJ1-2, the CDR3 gives the full variable domain: SQTIHQWPATLVQPVGSPLSLECTVEGTSNPNLYWYRQAAGRGLQLLFYSVGIGQISSEVPQNLSASRPQDRQFILSSKKLLLSDSGFYLCAWSVGRTGANGYTFGSGTRLTVV.

This clone was recorded once. The rearrangement links TRBV27 to TRBJ1-5; no clear D gene. The germline V and J ends were trimmed by 0 bases and 5 bases, with 8 bases remaining between them. The CDR3 consists of 14 residues. Germline CDR1 is MNHEY and CDR2 is SMNVEV (reference sequence). CDR3 bases: TGTGCCAGCAGTTTATCCTTCGCGGATCAGCCCCAGCATTTT. Translated: CASSLSFADQPQHF.

The V call is TRBV19, the J call TRBJ1-2; 10 nucleotides line up with TRBD1. Germline lookup yields CDR1 LNHDA and CDR2 SQIVND (reference sequence). CDR3 size: 17 residues. The V gene end was trimmed by 7 bases and the J gene end by 0 bases; junction bases not matched to a gene: 11. CDR3 coding DNA: TGTGCCAGTATAACTCGGGACAGGGGAGAAGCTAACTATGGCTACACCTTC. It yields the protein CASITRDRGEANYGYTF. Full variable domain (missing parts from reference TRBV19 and TRBJ1-2): DGGITQSPKYLFRKEGQNVTLSCEQNLNHDAMYWYRQDPGQGLRLIYYSQIVNDFQKGDIAEGYSVSREKKESFPLTVTSAQKNPTAFYLCASITRDRGEANYGYTFGSGTRLTVV.

The V and J genes are TRBV5-6 and TRBJ1-2; D is unclear. There are 18 residues in the CDR3. Germline V gene lookup returns CDR1 SGHDT and CDR2 YYEEEE. V gave up 0 bases and J gave up 4 bases, with 22 bases separating them. For the CDR3, the DNA is TGTGCCAGCAGCTTGGCGAGGAAGTTGAGCCACGAAAGCTATGGCTACACCTTC. Translation: CASSLARKLSHESYGYTF.

This rearrangement joins TRBV23-1 to TRBJ1-4; the D is unclear. TRBV23-1 is an ORF, with its function uncertain. This CDR3 is 13 amino acids long. The ends were cut back, 2 bases at V and 5 bases at J, with 6 bases in the middle. The CDR3 is CASSQQDNEKLFF. The CDR3 DNA follows: TGCGCCAGCAGTCAACAGGACAATGAAAAACTGTTTTTT.

V is TRBV28 and J is TRBJ2-1; the D gene is possibly TRBD2 (5 bases). Trimming cost V 1 base and J 5 bases, with 15 bases left between them. CDR1 MDHEN and CDR2 SYDVKM come from the germline V gene. The CDR3 contains 16 residues. The CDR3 DNA is TGTGCCAGCAGTTTATTGGCTATACGGGGTAACAATGAGCAGTTCTTC. It specifies CASSLLAIRGNNEQFF. Variable domain in full (rest from reference TRBV28 and TRBJ2-1): DVKVTQSSRYLVKRTGEKVFLECVQDMDHENMFWYRQDPGLGLRLIYFSYDVKMKEKGDIPEGYSVSREKKERFSLILESASTNQTSMYLCASSLLAIRGNNEQFFGPGTRLTVL.

The V call is TRBV30, the J call TRBJ1-6; possible D gene TRBD1, 6 bases. Trimming cost V 1 base and J 0 bases, with 13 bases left between them. The germline V gene has CDR1 GTSNPN and CDR2 SVGIG (reference sequence). CDR3 length: 17 residues. CDR3 sequence: CAWSDLQGFSYNSPLHF. The CDR3 DNA reads as TGTGCCTGGAGTGATTTACAGGGTTTCTCCTATAATTCACCCCTCCACTTT.

This rearrangement joins TRBV2 to TRBJ1-5; D gene unclear. Per the germline V gene, CDR1 is SNHLY and CDR2 is FYNNEI. This CDR3 contains 13 residues. Trimming left V 6 bases short and J 11 bases short, with 17 bases between. As DNA, the CDR3 is TGTGCCAGCAGAATGATTAGAGAGCGGTCCCAGCATTTT. It codes for CASRMIRERSQHF.

This chain connects TRBV6-5 to TRBJ1-6; D possibly corresponds to TRBD1 (6 bases). V was trimmed by 7 bases and J by 10 bases, leaving 17 bases between them. The CDR3 runs 14 residues. The germline V gene has CDR1 MNHEY and CDR2 SVGAGI. CDR3 loop: CASTPGGAQSPLHF. In DNA form, the CDR3 reads TGTGCCAGCACCCCGGGGGGGGCTCAATCACCCCTCCACTTT.

This clone was seen a handful of times. The gene calls are TRBV7-9 and TRBJ1-1; weak D call: TRBD1 (6 bases). In germline, CDR1 is SEHNR, CDR2 FQNEAQ (reference sequence). V was cut by 5 bases and J by 7 bases, with 14 bases left in between. CDR3 length equals 13 residues. The CDR3 DNA is TGTGCCAGCAGCCCAGGGGACGGGATTGAAGCTTTCTTT. Its translation: CASSPGDGIEAFF.

The chain uses TRBV12-5 and TRBJ2-1, with D perhaps TRBD1 or TRBD2 (6 bases each). Germline CDR1 reads LGHNT; CDR2 reads FRNRAP. The CDR3 sequence is 11 residues long. Trimming cost V 4 bases and J 10 bases, with 8 bases left between them. CDR3 residues: CASGWGAEQFF. The CDR3 DNA sequence: TGTGCTAGTGGTTGGGGGGCAGAGCAGTTCTTC.

This chain connects TRBV28 to TRBJ1-2; D unresolved. This CDR3 is built from 14 residues. Per the germline V gene, CDR1 is MDHEN and CDR2 is SYDVKM. The V end lost 2 bases, the J end lost 4 bases, and 11 bases lay between the germline ends. In nucleotides, the CDR3 is TGTGCCAGCAGTTTACTGGGGTCCGCCTATGGCTACACCTTC. It is translated as CASSLLGSAYGYTF.

The rearrangement uses TRBV7-8 and TRBJ2-3; TRBD2 matches 8 bases. V was pared by 1 base and J by 8 bases, with 11 bases of the junction left unmatched. Germline assignment: CDR1 SGHVS and CDR2 FQNEAQ. The CDR3 covers 16 residues. Here the CDR3 DNA reads TGTGCCAGCAGCTTAGGCGTTCGGGGGGGGCCGAGTACGCAGTATTTT. This codes for CASSLGVRGGPSTQYF.